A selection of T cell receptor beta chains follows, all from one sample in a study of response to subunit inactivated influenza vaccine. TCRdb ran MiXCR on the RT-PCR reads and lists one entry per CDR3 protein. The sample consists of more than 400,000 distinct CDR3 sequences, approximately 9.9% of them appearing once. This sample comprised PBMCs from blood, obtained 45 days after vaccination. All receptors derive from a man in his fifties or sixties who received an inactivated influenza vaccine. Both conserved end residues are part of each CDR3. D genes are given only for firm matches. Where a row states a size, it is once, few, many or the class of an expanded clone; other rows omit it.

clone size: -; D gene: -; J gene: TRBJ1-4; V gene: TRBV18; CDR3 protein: CASSPGGKRKLFF; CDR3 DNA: TGTGCCAGCTCACCAGGGGGCAAGAGGAAACTGTTTTTT
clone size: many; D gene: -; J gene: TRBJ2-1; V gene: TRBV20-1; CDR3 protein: CSAHPVATFNEQFF; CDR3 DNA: TGCAGTGCCCACCCTGTCGCGACCTTCAATGAGCAGTTCTTC
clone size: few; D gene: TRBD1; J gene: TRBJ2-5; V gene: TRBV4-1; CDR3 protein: CASSPGQGTLQETQYF; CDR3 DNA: TGCGCCAGCAGCCCCGGACAGGGTACCCTCCAAGAGACCCAGTACTTC
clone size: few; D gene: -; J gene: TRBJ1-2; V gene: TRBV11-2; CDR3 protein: CASSPVVAGPYGYTF; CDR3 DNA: TGTGCCAGCAGTCCCGTGGTTGCAGGCCCGTATGGCTACACCTTC
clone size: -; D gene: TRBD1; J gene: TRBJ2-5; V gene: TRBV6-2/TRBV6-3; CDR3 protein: CASRGPDRAQETQYF; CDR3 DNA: TGTGCCAGCAGAGGACCGGACAGGGCGCAAGAGACCCAGTACTTC
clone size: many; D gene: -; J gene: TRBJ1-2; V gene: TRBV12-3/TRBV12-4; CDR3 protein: CAINPKFF; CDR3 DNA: TGTGCCATCAACCCGAAGTTCTTC
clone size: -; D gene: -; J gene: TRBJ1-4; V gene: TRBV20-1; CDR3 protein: CSAREGGNEKLFF; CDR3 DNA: TGCAGTGCCAGGGAGGGAGGGAATGAAAAACTGTTTTTT
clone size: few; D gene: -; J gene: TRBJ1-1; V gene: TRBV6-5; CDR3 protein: CASSYKQGTEAFF; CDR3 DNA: TGTGCCAGCAGTTATAAACAGGGTACTGAAGCTTTCTTT
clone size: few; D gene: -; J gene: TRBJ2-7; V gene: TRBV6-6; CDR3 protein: CASSYDTSYEQYF; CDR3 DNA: TGTGCCAGCAGTTACGACACGTCCTACGAGCAGTACTTC
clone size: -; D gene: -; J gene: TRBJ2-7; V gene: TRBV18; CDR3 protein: CASSPDMASEQYF; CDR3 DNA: TGTGCCAGCTCACCCGACATGGCTTCCGAGCAGTACTTC
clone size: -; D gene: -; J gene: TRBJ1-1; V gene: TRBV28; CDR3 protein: CASSLFSGSRNTEAFF; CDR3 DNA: TGTGCCAGCAGTTTATTTTCGGGCAGCAGAAACACTGAAGCTTTCTTT
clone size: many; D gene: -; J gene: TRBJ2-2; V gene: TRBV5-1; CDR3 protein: CASRTVSNTGELFF; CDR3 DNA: TGCGCCAGCAGGACAGTTTCGAACACCGGGGAGCTGTTTTTT
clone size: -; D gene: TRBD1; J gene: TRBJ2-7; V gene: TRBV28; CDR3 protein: CASSFPGQGNEQYF; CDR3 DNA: TGTGCCAGCAGTTTTCCGGGACAGGGTAACGAGCAGTACTTC
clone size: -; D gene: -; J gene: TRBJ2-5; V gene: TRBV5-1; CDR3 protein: CASTNELGLIETQYF; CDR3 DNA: TGCGCCAGCACCAATGAGCTCGGACTCATAGAGACCCAGTACTTC
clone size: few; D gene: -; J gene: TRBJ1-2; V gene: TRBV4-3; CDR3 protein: CASSQQNRDIDGYTF; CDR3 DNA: TGCGCCAGCAGCCAGCAAAACCGGGACATTGATGGCTACACCTTC
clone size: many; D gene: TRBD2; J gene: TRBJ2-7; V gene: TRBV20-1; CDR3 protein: CSASPFQRGARVYEQYF; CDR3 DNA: TGCAGTGCTTCCCCTTTCCAGCGGGGGGCCAGGGTCTACGAGCAGTACTTC
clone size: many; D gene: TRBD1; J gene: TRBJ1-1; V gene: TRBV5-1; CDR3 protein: CASSQWDSQNTEAFF; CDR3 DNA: TGCGCCAGCAGCCAATGGGACAGCCAGAACACTGAAGCTTTCTTT
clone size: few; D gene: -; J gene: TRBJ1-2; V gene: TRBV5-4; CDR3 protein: CASGGNYGYTF; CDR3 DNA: TGTGCCAGCGGAGGGAACTATGGCTACACCTTC
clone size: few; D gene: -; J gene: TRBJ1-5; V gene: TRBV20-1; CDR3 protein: CSATSRRRGNQPQHF; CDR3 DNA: TGCAGTGCCACCTCGCGGCGCAGGGGAAATCAGCCCCAGCATTTT
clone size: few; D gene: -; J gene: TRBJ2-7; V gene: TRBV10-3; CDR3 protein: CAIREEVSGGAMGEQYF; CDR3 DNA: TGTGCCATCAGGGAGGAGGTTAGCGGAGGGGCTATGGGCGAGCAGTACTTC
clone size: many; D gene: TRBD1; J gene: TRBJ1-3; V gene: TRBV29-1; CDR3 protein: CSVEDRDRPGNTIYF; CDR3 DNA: TGCAGCGTTGAAGATCGGGACAGACCCGGGAACACCATATATTTT
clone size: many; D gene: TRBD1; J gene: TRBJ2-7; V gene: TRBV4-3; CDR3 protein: CASSPGQGSNEQYF; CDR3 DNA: TGCGCCAGCAGCCCGGGACAGGGTAGTAACGAGCAGTACTTC
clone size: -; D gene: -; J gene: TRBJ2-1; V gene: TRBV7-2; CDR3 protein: CASRSDQYNEQFF; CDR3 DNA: TGTGCCAGCAGGTCGGATCAATACAATGAGCAGTTCTTC
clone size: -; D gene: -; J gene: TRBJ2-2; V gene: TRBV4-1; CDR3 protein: CASSQDPRSRGANTGELFF; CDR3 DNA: TGCGCCAGCAGCCAAGACCCACGCAGCCGTGGGGCCAACACCGGGGAGCTGTTTTTT
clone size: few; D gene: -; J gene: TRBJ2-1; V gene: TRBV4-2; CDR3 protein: CASGSVDGDEQFF; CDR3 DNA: TGTGCCAGTGGGTCAGTAGACGGGGATGAGCAGTTCTTC
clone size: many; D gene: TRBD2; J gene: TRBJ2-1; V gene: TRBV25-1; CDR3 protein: CASSAVSGLAGRYNEQFF; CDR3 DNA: TGTGCCAGCAGTGCCGTTAGCGGCCTAGCGGGGAGGTACAATGAGCAGTTCTTC
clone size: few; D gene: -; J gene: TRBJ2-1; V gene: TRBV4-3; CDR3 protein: CASSQGHRGEQFF; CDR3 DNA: TGCGCCAGCAGCCAGGGTCATAGAGGTGAGCAGTTCTTC
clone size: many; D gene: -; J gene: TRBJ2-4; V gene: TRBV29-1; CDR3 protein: CSVSPGENIQYF; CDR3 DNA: TGCAGCGTTTCCCCGGGGGAAAACATTCAGTACTTC
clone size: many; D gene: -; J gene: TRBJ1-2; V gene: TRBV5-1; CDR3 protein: CASSFQGAGGYTF; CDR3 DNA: TGCGCCAGCAGCTTTCAAGGGGCAGGTGGCTACACCTTC
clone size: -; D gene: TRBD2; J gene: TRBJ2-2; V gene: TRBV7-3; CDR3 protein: CASSFGLAGTGELFF; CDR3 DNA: TGTGCCAGCAGCTTCGGACTAGCAGGCACCGGGGAGCTGTTTTTT
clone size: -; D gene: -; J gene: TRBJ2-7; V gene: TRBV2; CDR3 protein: CASAEWGNHEQYF; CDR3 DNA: TGTGCCAGCGCTGAATGGGGGAACCACGAGCAGTACTTC
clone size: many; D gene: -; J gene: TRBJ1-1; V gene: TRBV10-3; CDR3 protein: CAISERILLNTEAFF; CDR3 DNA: TGTGCCATCAGTGAGAGGATCCTACTGAACACTGAAGCTTTCTTT
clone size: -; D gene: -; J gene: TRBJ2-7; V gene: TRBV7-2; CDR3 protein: CASRMGFGAYEQYF; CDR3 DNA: TGTGCCAGCAGAATGGGCTTTGGTGCCTACGAGCAGTACTTC
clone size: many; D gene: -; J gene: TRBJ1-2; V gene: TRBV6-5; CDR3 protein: CASSRQGFGYTF; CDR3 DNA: TGTGCCAGCAGTAGGCAGGGCTTTGGCTACACCTTC
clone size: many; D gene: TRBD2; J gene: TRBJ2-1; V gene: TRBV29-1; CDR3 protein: CSVGPILREVSYNEQFF; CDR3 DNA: TGCAGCGTTGGACCCATCCTGCGGGAGGTCTCCTACAATGAGCAGTTCTTC
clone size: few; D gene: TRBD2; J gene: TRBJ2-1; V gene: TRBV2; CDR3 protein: CASTLAGVNEQFF; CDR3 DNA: TGTGCCAGCACCCTAGCGGGAGTAAATGAGCAGTTCTTC
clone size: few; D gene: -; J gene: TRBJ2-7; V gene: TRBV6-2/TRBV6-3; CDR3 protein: CASISGSSVVEQYF; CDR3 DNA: TGTGCCAGCATATCCGGGTCCTCGGTTGTCGAGCAGTACTTC
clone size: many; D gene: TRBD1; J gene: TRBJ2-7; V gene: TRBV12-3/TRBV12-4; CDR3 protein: CASRLRDSPYEQYF; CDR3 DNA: TGTGCCAGCAGGCTCCGGGACAGTCCCTACGAGCAGTACTTC
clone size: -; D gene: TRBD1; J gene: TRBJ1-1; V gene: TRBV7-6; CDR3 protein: CASSLTQGARTEAFF; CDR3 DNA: TGTGCCAGCAGCTTGACCCAGGGGGCGCGGACTGAAGCTTTCTTT
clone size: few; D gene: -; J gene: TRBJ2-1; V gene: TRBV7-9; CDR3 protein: CASSSKRDTLDLNEQFF; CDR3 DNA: TGTGCCAGCAGCTCTAAGAGGGATACCCTGGACCTCAATGAGCAGTTCTTC
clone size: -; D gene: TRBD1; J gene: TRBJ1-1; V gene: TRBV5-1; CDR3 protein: CASSYGTVTEAFF; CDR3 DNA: TGCGCCAGCAGCTACGGGACAGTCACTGAAGCTTTCTTT
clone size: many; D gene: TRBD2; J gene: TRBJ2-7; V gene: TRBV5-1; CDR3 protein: CASASWGGSYEQYF; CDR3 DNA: TGCGCCAGCGCGTCATGGGGGGGTTCCTACGAGCAGTACTTC
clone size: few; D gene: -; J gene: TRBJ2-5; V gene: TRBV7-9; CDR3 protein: CASSPILGRQQETQYF; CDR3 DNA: TGTGCCAGCAGCCCTATCTTAGGCCGTCAGCAAGAGACCCAGTACTTC
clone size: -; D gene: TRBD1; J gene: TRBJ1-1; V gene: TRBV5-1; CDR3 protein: CASSRTGDLNTEAFF; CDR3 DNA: TGCGCCAGCAGCCGGACAGGGGACCTGAACACTGAAGCTTTCTTT
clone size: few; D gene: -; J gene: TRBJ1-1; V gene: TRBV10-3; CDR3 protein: CAISGHRELSTEAFF; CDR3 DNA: TGTGCCATCAGTGGGCACAGGGAATTAAGCACTGAAGCTTTCTTT
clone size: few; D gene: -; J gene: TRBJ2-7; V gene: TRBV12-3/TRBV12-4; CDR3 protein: CASRRTADSYEQYF; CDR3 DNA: TGTGCCAGCAGACGGACGGCTGACTCCTACGAGCAGTACTTC
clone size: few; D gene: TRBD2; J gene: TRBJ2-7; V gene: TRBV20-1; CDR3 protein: CGATSGSSYEQYF; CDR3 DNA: TGCGGAGCGACTAGCGGCAGCTCCTACGAGCAGTACTTC
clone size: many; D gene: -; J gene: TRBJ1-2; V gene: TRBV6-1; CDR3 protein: CASSEARLSAYGYTF; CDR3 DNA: TGTGCCAGCAGTGAAGCGCGACTCTCCGCCTATGGCTACACCTTC
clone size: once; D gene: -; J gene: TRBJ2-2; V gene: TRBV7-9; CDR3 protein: CASLTGSDTGELSF; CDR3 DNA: TGTGCCAGCCTTACGGGCAGTGACACCGGGGAGCTGTCTTTT
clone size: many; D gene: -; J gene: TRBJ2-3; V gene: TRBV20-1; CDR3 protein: CSAKRWEDTQYF; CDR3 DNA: TGCAGTGCTAAGAGATGGGAAGATACGCAGTATTTT